The entry that follows covers one TCR beta chain sequence. Its matching antigen is unknown. The sample belongs to a study of regulatory and conventional T cells in RAG deficiency. Findings and caveats of the study: These Omenn syndrome Treg sorts may hold peripherally activated cells instead.

There are 16 residues in the CDR3. Germline loops: CDR1 MNHEY, CDR2 SVGAGI. V shed 4 bases, J shed 1 base, and the junction held 9 bases outside the gene matches. This table comes from immunoSEQ multiplex PCR, and its TCRdb copy is limited to in-frame clones, with some not included. Found here are 20,000 to 25,000 clones, approximately 96% of them singletons; the top ten hold 1.3%. Blood CD4+ CD25-low CD127-high conventional T cells supplied the genomic DNA template. These data were also filed under a second study, of regulatory T cells. That report notes: The primer mix had 52 TRBV and 13 TRBJ primers.

V is TRBV6-5 and J is TRBJ1-1; TRBD1 matches 7 bases. Sequencing input: CD25- CD4+ T cells sorted from blood. This receptor was obtained from a human donor in good health. For the CDR3, the DNA is TGTGCCAGCAGTTTCCAACAGGGGATTGGGAACACTGAAGCTTTCTTT. Protein: CASSFQQGIGNTEAFF.